This T cell receptor beta chain was sequenced in a study of CD8 T cells in Susac syndrome. When the RNA was reverse transcribed, random hexamers were used with an input of roughly 0.45 to 1 ug. The immunoSEQ assay covered 54 Vbeta and 13 Jbeta segments for CDR3. TCRdb re-called the immunoSEQ multiplex PCR reads with MiXCR, one entry per CDR3 protein. The sample yields about 140,000 distinct CDR3 sequences, 95% seen once. This TCR derives from a human donor with Susac syndrome. The specimen was CD4+ T cells from PBMCs.

The CDR3 spells CASSYSGRSYEQYF. The CDR3 coding sequence is TGTGCCAGCAGTTACTCCGGCCGGTCCTACGAGCAGTACTTC. V gene TRBV6-2 or TRBV6-3 combines with J gene TRBJ2-7; D unresolved. This CDR3 has 14 amino acids. Germline values: CDR1 MNHEY, CDR2 SVGEGT. V lost 0 bases and J lost 1, with 7 bases in between.